This T cell receptor (beta chain) derives from a study of vaccination and CD4 T cells after COVID-19. This clonotype came up a few times. Its antigen is undetermined. Treatment denoted: approximately 10-day PBMC culture with coronavirus spike peptide pools or control peptides (ViraFEST assay). With the Oncomine TCR Beta short-read assay, DNA from cultured CD4+ T cells was sequenced. TCRdb recomputed calls from the PCR reads with MiXCR, one row per CDR3 protein. The sample records approximately 12,000 distinct CDR3 sequences, about 31% being singletons. Germline V gene data show CDR1 as SGHRS and CDR2 as YFSETQ. This CDR3 has 13 residues. Trimming at V came to 0 bases and at J to 8 bases, leaving 3 bases not matched to a gene.

The clonotype comes from a human donor with COVID-19. The sequenced sample consisted of cultured CD4+ T cells from blood. The gene calls are TRBV5-1 and TRBJ1-2; 8 positions agree with TRBD1. The CDR3 bases are TGCGCCAGCAGCTTGGGGACAGGGCGCGGCTACACCTTC. It specifies CASSLGTGRGYTF.